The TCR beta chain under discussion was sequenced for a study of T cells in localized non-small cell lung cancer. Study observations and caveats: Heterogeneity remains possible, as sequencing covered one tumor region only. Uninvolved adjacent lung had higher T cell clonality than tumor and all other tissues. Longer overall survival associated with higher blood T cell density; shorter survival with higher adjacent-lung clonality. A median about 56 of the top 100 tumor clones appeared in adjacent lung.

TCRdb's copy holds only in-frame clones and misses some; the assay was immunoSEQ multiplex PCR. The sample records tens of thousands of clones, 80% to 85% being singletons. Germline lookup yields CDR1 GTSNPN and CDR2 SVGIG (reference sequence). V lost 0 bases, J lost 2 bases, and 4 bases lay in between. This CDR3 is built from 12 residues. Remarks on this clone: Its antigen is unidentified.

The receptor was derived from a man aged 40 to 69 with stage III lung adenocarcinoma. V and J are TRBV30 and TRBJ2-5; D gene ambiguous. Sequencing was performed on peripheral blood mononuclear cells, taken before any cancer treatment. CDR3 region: CAWSVDQETQYF. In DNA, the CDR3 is TGTGCCTGGAGTGTAGATCAAGAGACCCAGTACTTC.